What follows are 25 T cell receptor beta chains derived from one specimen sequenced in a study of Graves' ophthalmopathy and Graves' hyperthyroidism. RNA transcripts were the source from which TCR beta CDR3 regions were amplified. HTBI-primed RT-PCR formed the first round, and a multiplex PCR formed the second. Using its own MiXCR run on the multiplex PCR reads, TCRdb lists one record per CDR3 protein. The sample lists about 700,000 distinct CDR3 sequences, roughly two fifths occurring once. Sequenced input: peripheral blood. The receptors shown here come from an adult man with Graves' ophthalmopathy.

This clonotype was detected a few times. CDR3 sequence: CASSPGQGFSGGELFF. In nucleotides, the CDR3 is TGTGCCAGCAGCCCAGGACAGGGTTTCTCTGGCGGGGAGCTGTTTTTT. The chain recombines TRBV5-5 with TRBJ2-2, with 8 nucleotides matching TRBD1. The V segment lost 4 bases and the J segment 7 bases; nucleotides outside the gene matches: 12. CDR3 length: 16 amino acids. Germline V gene data show CDR1 as SGHKS and CDR2 as YYEKEE (reference sequence).

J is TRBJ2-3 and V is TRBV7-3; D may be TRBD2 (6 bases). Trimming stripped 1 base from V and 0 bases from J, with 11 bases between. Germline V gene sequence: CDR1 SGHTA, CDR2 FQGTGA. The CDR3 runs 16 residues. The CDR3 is CASSLKGGLSTDTQYF. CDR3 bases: TGTGCCAGCAGCTTAAAGGGAGGACTAAGCACAGATACGCAGTATTTT. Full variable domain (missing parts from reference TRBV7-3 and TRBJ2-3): GAGVSQTPSNKVTEKGKYVELRCDPISGHTALYWYRQSLGQGPEFLIYFQGTGAADDSGLPNDRFFAVRPEGSVSTLKIQRTERGDSAVYLCASSLKGGLSTDTQYFGPGTRLTVL.

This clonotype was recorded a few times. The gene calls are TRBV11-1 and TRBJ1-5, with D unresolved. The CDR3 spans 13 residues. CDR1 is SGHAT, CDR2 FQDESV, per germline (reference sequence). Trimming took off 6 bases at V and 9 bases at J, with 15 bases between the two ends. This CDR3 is CASSPRGGRPQHF. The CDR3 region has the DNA TGTGCCAGCAGTCCCCGCGGTGGCCGGCCCCAGCATTTT.

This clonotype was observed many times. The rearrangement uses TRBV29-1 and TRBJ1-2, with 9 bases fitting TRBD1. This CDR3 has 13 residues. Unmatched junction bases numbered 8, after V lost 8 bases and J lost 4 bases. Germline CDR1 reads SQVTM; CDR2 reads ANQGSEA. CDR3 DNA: TGCAGCTCGAATACGGGACAGGGCTATGGCTACACCTTC. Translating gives CSSNTGQGYGYTF.

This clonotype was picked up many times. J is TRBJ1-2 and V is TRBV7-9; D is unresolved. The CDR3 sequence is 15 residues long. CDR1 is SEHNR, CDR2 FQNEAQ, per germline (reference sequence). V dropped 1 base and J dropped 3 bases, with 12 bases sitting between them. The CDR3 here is CASSLGQVEYYGYTF. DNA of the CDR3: TGTGCCAGCAGCTTAGGTCAGGTCGAATACTATGGCTACACCTTC.

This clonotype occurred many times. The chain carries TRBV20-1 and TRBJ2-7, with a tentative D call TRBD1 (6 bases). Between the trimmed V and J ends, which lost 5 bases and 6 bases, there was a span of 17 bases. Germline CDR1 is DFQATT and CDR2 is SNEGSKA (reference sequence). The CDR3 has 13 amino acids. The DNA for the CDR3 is TGCAGTGCTGGAACTACAGGGTACGGCGAGCAGTACTTC. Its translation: CSAGTTGYGEQYF.

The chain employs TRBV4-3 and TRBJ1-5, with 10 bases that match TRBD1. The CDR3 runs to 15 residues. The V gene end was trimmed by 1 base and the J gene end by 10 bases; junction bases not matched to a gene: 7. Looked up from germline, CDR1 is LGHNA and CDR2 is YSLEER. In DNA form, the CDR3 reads TGCGCCAGCAGCCAAGGAGGACAGGGGGGGTATCCCCAGCATTTT. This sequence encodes CASSQGGQGGYPQHF.

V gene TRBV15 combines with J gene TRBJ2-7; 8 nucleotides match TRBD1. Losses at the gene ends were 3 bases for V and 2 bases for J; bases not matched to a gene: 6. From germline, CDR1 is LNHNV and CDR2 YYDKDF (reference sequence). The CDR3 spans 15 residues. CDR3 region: CATSSLGTGAYEQYF. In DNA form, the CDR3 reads TGTGCCACCAGCAGCTTAGGGACAGGTGCCTACGAGCAGTACTTC.

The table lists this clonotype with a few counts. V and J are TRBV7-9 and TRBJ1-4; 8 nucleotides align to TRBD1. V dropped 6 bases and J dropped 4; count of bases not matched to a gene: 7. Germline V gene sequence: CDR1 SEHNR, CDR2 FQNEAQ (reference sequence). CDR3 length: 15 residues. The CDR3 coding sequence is TGTGCCAGCAGACGGGGGACAGGCCTTAATGAAAAACTGTTTTTT. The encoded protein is CASRRGTGLNEKLFF.

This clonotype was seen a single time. The CDR3 region has the DNA TGTGCCATCAGTGACAACCGGGGTTCCGAAGAGACCCAGTACTTC. As protein: CAISDNRGSEETQYF. The V call is TRBV10-3, the J call TRBJ2-5; D is possibly TRBD2 (5 bases). CDR1 and CDR2 from the germline V gene are ENHRY and SYGVKD. V shed 3 bases and J shed 3 bases, with 14 bases lying between them. This CDR3 is 15 amino acids long.

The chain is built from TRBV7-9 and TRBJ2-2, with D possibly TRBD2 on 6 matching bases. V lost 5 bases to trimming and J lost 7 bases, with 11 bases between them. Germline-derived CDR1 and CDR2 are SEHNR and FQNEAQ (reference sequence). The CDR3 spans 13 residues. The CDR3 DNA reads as TGTGCCAGCAGCGAGGCCGGGAGCGGGGAGCTGTTTTTT. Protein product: CASSEAGSGELFF.

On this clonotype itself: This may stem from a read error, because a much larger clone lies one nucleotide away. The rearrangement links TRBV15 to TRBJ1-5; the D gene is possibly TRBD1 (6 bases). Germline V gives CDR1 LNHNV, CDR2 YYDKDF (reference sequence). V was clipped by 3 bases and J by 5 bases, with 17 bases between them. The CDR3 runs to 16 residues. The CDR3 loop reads CATSSTGLGSDQPQHF. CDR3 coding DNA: TGTGCCACCAGCAGTACAGGGTTAGGCTCGGATCAGCCCCAGCATTTT.

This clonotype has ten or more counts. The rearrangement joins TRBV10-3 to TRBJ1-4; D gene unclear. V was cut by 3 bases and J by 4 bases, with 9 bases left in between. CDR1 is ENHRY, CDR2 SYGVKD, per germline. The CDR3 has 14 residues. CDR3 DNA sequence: TGTGCCATCAGTGATAGTGGGGATAATGAAAAACTGTTTTTT. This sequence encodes CAISDSGDNEKLFF.

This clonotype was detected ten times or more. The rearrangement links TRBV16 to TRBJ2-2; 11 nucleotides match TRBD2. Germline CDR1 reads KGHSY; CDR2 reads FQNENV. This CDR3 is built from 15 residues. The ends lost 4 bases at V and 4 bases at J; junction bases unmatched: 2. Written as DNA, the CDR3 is TGTGCCAGCAGCCCCCTAGCGGGAGGCACCGGGGAGCTGTTTTTT. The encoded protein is CASSPLAGGTGELFF.

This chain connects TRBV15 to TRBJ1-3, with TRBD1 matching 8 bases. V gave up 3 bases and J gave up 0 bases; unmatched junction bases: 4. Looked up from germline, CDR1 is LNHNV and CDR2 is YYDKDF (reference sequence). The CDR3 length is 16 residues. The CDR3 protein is CATSSLDRVSGNTIYF. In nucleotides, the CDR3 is TGTGCCACCAGCAGCTTGGACAGGGTCTCTGGAAACACCATATATTTT.

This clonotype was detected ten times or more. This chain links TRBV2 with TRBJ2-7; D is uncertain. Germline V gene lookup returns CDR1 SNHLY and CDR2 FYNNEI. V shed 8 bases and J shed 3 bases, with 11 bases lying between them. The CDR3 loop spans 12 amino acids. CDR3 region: CASSEQNYEQYF. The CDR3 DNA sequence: TGTGCCAGCTCCGAGCAGAACTACGAGCAGTACTTC.

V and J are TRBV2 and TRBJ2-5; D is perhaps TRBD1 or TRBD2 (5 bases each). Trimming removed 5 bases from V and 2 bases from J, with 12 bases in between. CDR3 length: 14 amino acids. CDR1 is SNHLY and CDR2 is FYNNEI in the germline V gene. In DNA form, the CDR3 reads TGTGCCAGCAGTCGGGGACCTATACAAGAGACCCAGTACTTC. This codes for CASSRGPIQETQYF.

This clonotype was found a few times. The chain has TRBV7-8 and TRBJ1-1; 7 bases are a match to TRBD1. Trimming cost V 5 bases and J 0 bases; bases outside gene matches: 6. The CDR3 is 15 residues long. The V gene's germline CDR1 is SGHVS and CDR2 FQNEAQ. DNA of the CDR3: TGTGCCAGCAGCCTCACAGGGGTAATGAACACTGAAGCTTTCTTT. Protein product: CASSLTGVMNTEAFF.

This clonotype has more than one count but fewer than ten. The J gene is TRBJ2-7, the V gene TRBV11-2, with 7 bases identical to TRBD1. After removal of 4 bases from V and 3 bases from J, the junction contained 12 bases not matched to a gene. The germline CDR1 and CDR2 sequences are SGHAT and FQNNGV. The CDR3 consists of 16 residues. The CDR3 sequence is CASSSYPGTEDYEQYF. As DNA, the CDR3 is TGTGCCAGCAGCTCGTACCCCGGGACAGAAGACTACGAGCAGTACTTC.

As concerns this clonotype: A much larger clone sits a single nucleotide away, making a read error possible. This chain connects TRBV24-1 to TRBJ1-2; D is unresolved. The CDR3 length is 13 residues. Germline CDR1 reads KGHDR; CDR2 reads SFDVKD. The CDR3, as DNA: TGTGCCAGCAGTTCATTGCCCGGGGTTGGCTACACCTTC. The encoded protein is CASSSLPGVGYTF.

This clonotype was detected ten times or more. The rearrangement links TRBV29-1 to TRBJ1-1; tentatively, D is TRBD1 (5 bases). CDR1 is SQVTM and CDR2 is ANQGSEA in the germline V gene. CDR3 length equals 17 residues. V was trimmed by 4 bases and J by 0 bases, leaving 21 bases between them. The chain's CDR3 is CSVAALATGIMNTEAFF. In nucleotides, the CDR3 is TGCAGCGTTGCGGCCCTCGCAACAGGTATAATGAACACTGAAGCTTTCTTT.

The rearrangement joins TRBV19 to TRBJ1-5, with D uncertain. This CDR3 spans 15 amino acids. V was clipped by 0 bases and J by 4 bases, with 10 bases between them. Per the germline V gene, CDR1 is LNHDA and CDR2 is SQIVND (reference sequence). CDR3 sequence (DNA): TGTGCCAGTAGTATAGAGCGCCCTAGGAATCAGCCCCAGCATTTT. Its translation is CASSIERPRNQPQHF. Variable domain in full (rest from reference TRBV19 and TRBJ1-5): DGGITQSPKYLFRKEGQNVTLSCEQNLNHDAMYWYRQDPGQGLRLIYYSQIVNDFQKGDIAEGYSVSREKKESFPLTVTSAQKNPTAFYLCASSIERPRNQPQHFGDGTRLSIL.

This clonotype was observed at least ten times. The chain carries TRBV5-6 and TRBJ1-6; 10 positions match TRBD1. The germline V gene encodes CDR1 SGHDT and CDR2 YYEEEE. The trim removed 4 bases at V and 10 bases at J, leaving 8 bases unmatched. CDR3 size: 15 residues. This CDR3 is CASSRDRGLNSPLHF. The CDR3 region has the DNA TGTGCCAGCAGCCGGGACAGGGGCCTCAACTCACCCCTCCACTTT.

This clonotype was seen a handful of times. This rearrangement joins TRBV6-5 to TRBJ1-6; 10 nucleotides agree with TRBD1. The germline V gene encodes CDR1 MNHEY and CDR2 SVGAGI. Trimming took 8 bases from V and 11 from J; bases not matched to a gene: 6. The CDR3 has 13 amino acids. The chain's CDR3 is CASGGTGAPPLHF. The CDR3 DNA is TGTGCCAGCGGGGGGACAGGGGCGCCACCCCTCCACTTT.

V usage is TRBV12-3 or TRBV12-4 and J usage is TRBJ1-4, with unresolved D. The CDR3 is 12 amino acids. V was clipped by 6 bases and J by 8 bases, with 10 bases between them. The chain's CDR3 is CASSGNGEKLFF. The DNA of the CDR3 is TGTGCCAGCAGCGGAAACGGAGAAAAACTGTTTTTT.